This T cell receptor (beta chain) is drawn from a study of shared clonotypes between healthy human individuals. This CDR3 spans 14 amino acids. The V and J ends lost 2 bases and 3 bases respectively, with 8 bases between them. Germline V gene sequence: CDR1 SGHRS, CDR2 YFSETQ. TCRdb's copy holds only in-frame clones and misses some; the assay was immunoSEQ multiplex PCR. The sample contains approximately 470,000 clones, roughly 80% of which appear only once. The J gene is TRBJ1-4, the V gene TRBV5-1; D is ambiguous. The specimen was PBMCs. This TCR came from a woman aged 40 to 55 in good health. Some clones in this sample may be carry-over from other donors' samples. The DNA of the CDR3 is TGCGCCAGCAGCTTCGCAAGGGCTAATGAAAAACTGTTTTTT. Residues: CASSFARANEKLFF.